This TCR beta chain was retrieved from a study of CD8+ T cells in alopecia areata. Study-wide results and caveats: Researchers reported that TCR sharing among patients proved less clear than in mice, possibly HLA-linked. Resident alphabeta T-cell populations of normal skin are likewise subject to sequencing in scalp samples.

Extraction of RNA preceded its reverse transcription into cDNA, which served as the sequencing template. Repertoires were generated with immunoSEQ multiplex PCR, while TCRdb's copy carries only in-frame clones and drops some. Of under 70,000 clones detected, about 96% appear once; the ten largest clones hold roughly 24%. On this clone: The antigen is undetermined.

Germline loops: CDR1 SGHVS, CDR2 FNYEAQ. This CDR3 has 16 amino acids. Trimming at V came to 4 bases and at J to 4 bases, leaving 10 bases not matched to a gene. This specimen consisted of CD8+ T cells sorted from blood, obtained at week 0. The sequence was obtained from a human donor with alopecia areata. The chain links TRBV7-6 to TRBJ1-2, with TRBD1 matching over 9 bases. The CDR3 spells CASSSGQGIGLYGYTF. The DNA for the CDR3 is TGTGCCAGCAGCTCTGGACAGGGGATTGGGCTCTATGGCTACACCTTC.